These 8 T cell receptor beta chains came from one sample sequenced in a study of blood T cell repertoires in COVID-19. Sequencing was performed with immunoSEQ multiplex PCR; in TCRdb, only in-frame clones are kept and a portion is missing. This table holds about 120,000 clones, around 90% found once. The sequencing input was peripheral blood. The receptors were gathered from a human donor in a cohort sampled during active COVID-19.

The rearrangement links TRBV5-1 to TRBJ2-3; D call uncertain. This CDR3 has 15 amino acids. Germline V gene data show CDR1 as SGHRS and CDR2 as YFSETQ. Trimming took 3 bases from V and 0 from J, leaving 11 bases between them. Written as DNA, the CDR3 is TGCGCCAGCAGCTCCCTGACAACTAGCACAGATACGCAGTATTTT. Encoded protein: CASSSLTTSTDTQYF.

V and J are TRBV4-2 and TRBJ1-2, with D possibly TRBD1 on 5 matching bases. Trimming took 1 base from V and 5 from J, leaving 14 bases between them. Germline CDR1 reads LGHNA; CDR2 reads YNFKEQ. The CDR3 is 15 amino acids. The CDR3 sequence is CASSQVTDPPYGYTF. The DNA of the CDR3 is TGTGCCAGCAGCCAAGTGACAGACCCACCTTATGGCTACACCTTC.

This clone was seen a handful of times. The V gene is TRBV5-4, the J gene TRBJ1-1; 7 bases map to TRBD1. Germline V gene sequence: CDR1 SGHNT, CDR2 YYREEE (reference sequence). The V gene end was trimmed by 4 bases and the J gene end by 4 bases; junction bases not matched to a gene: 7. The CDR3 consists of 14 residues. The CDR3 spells CASSQTDRATEAFF. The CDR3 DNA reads TGTGCCAGCAGCCAAACCGACAGGGCCACTGAAGCTTTCTTT. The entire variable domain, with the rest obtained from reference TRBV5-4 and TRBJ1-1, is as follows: ETGVTQSPTHLIKTRGQQVTLRCSSQSGHNTVSWYQQALGQGPQFIFQYYREEENGRGNFPPRFSGLQFPNYSSELNVNALELDDSALYLCASSQTDRATEAFFGQGTRLTVV.

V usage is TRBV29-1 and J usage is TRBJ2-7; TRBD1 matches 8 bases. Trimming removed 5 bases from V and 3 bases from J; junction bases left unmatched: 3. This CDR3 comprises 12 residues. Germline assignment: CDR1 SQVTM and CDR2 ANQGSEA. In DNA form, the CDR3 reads TGCAGCGTTCAACAGGGGGACTACGAGCAGTACTTC. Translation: CSVQQGDYEQYF.

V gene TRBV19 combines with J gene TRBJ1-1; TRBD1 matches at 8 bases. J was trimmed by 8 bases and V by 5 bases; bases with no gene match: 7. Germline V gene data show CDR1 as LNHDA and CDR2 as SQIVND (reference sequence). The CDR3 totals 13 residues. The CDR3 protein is CASSRTGTWEAFF. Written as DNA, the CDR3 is TGTGCCAGTAGTCGGACAGGGACGTGGGAAGCTTTCTTT. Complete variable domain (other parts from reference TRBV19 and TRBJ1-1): DGGITQSPKYLFRKEGQNVTLSCEQNLNHDAMYWYRQDPGQGLRLIYYSQIVNDFQKGDIAEGYSVSREKKESFPLTVTSAQKNPTAFYLCASSRTGTWEAFFGQGTRLTVV.

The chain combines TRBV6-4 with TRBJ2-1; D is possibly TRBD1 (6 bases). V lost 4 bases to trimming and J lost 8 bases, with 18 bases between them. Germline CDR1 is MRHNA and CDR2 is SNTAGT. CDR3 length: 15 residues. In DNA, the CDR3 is TGTGCCAGCAGTGGGGAGATGGGGACATACGATGAGCAGTTCTTC. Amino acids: CASSGEMGTYDEQFF.

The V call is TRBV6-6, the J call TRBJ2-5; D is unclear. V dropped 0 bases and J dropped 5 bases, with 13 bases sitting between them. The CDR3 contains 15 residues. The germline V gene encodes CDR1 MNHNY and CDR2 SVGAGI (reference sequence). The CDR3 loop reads CASSYSILVCETQYF. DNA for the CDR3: TGTGCCAGCAGTTACTCGATCCTAGTATGTGAGACCCAGTACTTC.

The CDR3 DNA is TGTGCCAGCAGCAATCGGGGGCTAGCGGGTAACACCGGGGAGCTGTTTTTT. Translated, it gives CASSNRGLAGNTGELFF. The rearrangement joins TRBV27 to TRBJ2-2; 8 bases are shared with TRBD2. The V segment lost 6 bases and the J segment 2 bases; nucleotides outside the gene matches: 11. CDR1 is MNHEY and CDR2 is SMNVEV in the germline V gene (reference sequence). The CDR3 totals 17 residues.